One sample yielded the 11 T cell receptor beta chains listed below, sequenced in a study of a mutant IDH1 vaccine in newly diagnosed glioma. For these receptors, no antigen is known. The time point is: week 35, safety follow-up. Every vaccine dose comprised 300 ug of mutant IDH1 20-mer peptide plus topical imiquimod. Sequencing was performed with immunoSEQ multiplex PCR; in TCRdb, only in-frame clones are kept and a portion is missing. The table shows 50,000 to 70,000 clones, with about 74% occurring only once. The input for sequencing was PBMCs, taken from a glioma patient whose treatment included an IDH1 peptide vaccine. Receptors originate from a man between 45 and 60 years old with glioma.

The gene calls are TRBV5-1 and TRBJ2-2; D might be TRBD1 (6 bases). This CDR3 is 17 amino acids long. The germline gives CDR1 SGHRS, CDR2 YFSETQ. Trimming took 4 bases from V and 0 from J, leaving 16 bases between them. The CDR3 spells CASSRRYRDTNTGELFF. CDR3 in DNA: TGCGCCAGCAGCCGACGATACAGGGATACGAACACCGGGGAGCTGTTTTTT.

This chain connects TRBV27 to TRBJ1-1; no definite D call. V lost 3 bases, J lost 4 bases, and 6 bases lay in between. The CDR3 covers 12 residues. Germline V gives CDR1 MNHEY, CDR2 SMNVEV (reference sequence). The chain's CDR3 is CASSFAGTEAFF. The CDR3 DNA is TGTGCCAGCAGTTTCGCGGGCACTGAAGCTTTCTTT.

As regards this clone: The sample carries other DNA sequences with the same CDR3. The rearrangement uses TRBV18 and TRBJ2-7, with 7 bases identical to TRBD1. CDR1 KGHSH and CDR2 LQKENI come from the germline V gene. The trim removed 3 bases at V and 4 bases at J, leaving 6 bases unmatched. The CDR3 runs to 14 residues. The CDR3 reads CASSPPGQSYEQYF. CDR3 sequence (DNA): TGTGCCAGCTCACCTCCGGGACAGTCATACGAGCAGTACTTC.

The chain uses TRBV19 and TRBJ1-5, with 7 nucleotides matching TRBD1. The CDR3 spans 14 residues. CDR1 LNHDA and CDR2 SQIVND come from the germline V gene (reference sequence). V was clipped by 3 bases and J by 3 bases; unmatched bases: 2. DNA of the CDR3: TGTGCCAGTAGTATTACAGGGGACAATCAGCCCCAGCATTTT. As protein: CASSITGDNQPQHF.

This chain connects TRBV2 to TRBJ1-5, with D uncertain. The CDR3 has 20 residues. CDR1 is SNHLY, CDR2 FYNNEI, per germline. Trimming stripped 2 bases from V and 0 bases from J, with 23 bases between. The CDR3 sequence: CASSETYGVLHLYSNQPQHF. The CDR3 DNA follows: TGTGCCAGCAGTGAAACCTATGGAGTCCTCCACCTCTATAGCAATCAGCCCCAGCATTTT.

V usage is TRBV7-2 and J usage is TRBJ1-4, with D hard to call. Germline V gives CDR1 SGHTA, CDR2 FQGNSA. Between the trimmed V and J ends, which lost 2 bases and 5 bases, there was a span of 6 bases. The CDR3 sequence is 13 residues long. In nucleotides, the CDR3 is TGTGCCAGCAGCTTAACACAGAATGAAAAACTGTTTTTT. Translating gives CASSLTQNEKLFF.

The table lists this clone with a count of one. The CDR3 loop is CASRQGFSNQPQHF. The CDR3 nucleotides read TGTGCCAGTCGACAGGGGTTTAGCAATCAGCCCCAGCATTTT. V usage is TRBV19 and J usage is TRBJ1-5, with 8 bases identical to TRBD1. J was trimmed by 0 bases and V by 8 bases; bases with no gene match: 3. The CDR3 is 14 residues long. Germline CDR1 reads LNHDA; CDR2 reads SQIVND (reference sequence).

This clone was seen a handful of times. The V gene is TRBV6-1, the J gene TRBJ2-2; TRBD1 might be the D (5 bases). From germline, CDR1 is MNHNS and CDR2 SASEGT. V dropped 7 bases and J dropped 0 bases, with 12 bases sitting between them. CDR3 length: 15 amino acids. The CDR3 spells CASTRTLSNTGELFF. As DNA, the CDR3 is TGTGCCAGCACCCGGACACTATCGAACACCGGGGAGCTGTTTTTT.

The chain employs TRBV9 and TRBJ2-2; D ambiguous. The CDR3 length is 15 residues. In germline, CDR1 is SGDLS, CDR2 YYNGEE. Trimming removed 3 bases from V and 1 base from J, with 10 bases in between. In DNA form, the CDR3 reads TGTGCCAGCAGCGCTACGAGACTGAACACCGGGGAGCTGTTTTTT. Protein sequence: CASSATRLNTGELFF.

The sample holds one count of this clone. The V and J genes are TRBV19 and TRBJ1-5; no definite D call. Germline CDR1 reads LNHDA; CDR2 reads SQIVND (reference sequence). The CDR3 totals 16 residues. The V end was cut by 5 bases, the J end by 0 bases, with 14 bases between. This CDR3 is CASSRPGDYSNQPQHF. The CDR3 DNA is TGTGCCAGTAGTCGGCCAGGCGATTATAGCAATCAGCCCCAGCATTTT.

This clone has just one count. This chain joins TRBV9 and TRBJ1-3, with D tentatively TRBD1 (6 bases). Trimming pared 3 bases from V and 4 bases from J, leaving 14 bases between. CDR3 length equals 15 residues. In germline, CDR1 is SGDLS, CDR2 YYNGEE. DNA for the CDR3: TGTGCCAGCAGCGCGCCGGGGGACACAGGAAACACCATATATTTT. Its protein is CASSAPGDTGNTIYF.